This paragraph covers one T cell receptor beta chain sequence. Its antigen is unidentified. This sample is drawn from a study of T cells expressing NK-cell markers. Overall study context: The sequencing cohort of eight donors included seven HCMV-seropositive individuals and one seronegative individual. Broader study findings: For a few donors, these clonotypes were likewise the leading ones in the CD3+CD56-NKG2C+ fraction. What remained unclear was the HCMV specificity of expanded NKG2C+ T cell clones.

CDR3 length: 15 residues. Germline values: CDR1 LNHNV, CDR2 YYDKDF (reference sequence). 5'RACE template switching with UMIs generated TCR beta cDNA. Following a re-call of the 5' RACE reads, TCRdb has one entry per CDR3 protein and lacks DNA. Its table records a few hundred thousand distinct CDR3 sequences. The sequencing input was blood T cells: a sorted CD56 or NKG2C T cell subset, CD4+ or CD8+ T cells, or bulk PBMC T cells (not recorded which). This receptor was identified in a man younger than 30 in good health. The gene calls are TRBV15 and TRBJ2-2. The CDR3 sequence: CATSRDQKNTGELFF. The whole variable domain, remainder taken from reference TRBV15 and TRBJ2-2, is DAMVIQNPRYQVTQFGKPVTLSCSQTLNHNVMYWYQQKSSQAPKLLFHYYDKDFNNEADTPDNFQSRRPNTSFCFLDIRSPGLGDTAMYLCATSRDQKNTGELFFGEGSRLTVL.